Described below is a single T cell receptor beta chain sequence and its context. Using immunoSEQ multiplex PCR, the repertoire was profiled, and TCRdb retains in-frame clones only, with some absent. The repertoire holds around 48,000 clones, less than 35% seen once, with 2.9% in the top ten. This record belongs to a study of tumour-infiltrating T cells in Burkitt lymphoma. Study-wide background: All epidemiological Burkitt lymphoma subtypes were represented in the cohort. Overall and progression-free survival were predicted by productive clonality.

CDR3 length: 13 residues. V was trimmed by 0 bases and J by 4 bases, leaving 6 bases between them. Germline-derived CDR1 and CDR2 are SGHNT and YYREEE (reference sequence). The chain carries TRBV5-4 and TRBJ2-3; D gene unclear. Input material: tumor tissue. The receptor was derived from a human donor with Burkitt lymphoma. The CDR3 DNA reads as TGTGCCAGCAGCTTGGATTCCGCAGATACGCAGTATTTT. This codes for CASSLDSADTQYF.